These 16 T cell receptor beta chains were sequenced from one sample in a study of Tregs in tolerant kidney transplant recipients. TCRdb keeps only in-frame clones here, not all; method: immunoSEQ multiplex PCR. The sample carries about 240,000 clones, 65% to 85% recorded once. Sequenced sample: CD4+ T cells from blood. The receptor source for this set is a human donor in good health.

The chain recombines TRBV12-5 with TRBJ2-5; D is undetermined. Germline-derived CDR1 and CDR2 are LGHNT and FRNRAP. V was clipped by 7 bases and J by 5 bases, with 11 bases between them. This CDR3 spans 12 amino acids. This CDR3 reads CASALIRETQYF. In DNA form, the CDR3 reads TGTGCTAGTGCCTTGATAAGGGAGACCCAGTACTTC.

The CDR3 is CASSEALRGSTQYF. DNA for the CDR3: TGTGCCAGCAGTGAAGCGCTTAGGGGCTCCACGCAGTATTTT. V is TRBV2 and J is TRBJ2-3, with a tentative D call TRBD1 (5 bases). Between the trimmed V and J ends, which lost 0 bases and 9 bases, there was a span of 13 bases. Germline assignment: CDR1 SNHLY and CDR2 FYNNEI. There are 14 residues in the CDR3.

The chain uses TRBV7-8 and TRBJ2-7, with 8 bases lining up with TRBD2. Trimming at V came to 3 bases and at J to 2 bases, leaving 12 bases not matched to a gene. The CDR3 covers 17 residues. Germline V gene lookup returns CDR1 SGHVS and CDR2 FQNEAQ. CDR3 sequence: CASSFLAGQSGTYEQYF. The CDR3 coding sequence is TGTGCCAGCAGCTTCCTAGCGGGCCAAAGCGGAACCTACGAGCAGTACTTC. The full variable domain, its missing parts supplied by reference TRBV7-8 and TRBJ2-7, is GAGVSQSPRYKVAKRGQDVALRCDPISGHVSLFWYQQALGQGPEFLTYFQNEAQLDKSGLPSDRFFAERPEGSVSTLKIQRTQQEDSAVYLCASSFLAGQSGTYEQYFGPGTRLTVT.

This rearrangement joins TRBV7-9 to TRBJ2-1, with 10 positions matching TRBD2. This CDR3 has 15 amino acids. The germline gives CDR1 SEHNR, CDR2 FQNEAQ (reference sequence). J gave up 7 bases and V 5 bases, and 8 bases lay outside the gene matches. Here the CDR3 reads CASSPWGLATNEQFF. CDR3 DNA sequence: TGTGCCAGCAGCCCCTGGGGACTAGCGACTAATGAGCAGTTCTTC.

The V and J genes are TRBV5-4 and TRBJ1-2; unclear D gene. The CDR3 contains 13 residues. V was clipped by 2 bases and J by 7 bases, with 12 bases between them. CDR1 is SGHNT and CDR2 is YYREEE in the germline V gene (reference sequence). The CDR3 coding sequence is TGTGCCAGCAGCTTACCGGACGGATTTGGCTACACCTTC. Its translation is CASSLPDGFGYTF. The complete variable domain, with remaining parts taken from reference TRBV5-4 and TRBJ1-2, reads ETGVTQSPTHLIKTRGQQVTLRCSSQSGHNTVSWYQQALGQGPQFIFQYYREEENGRGNFPPRFSGLQFPNYSSELNVNALELDDSALYLCASSLPDGFGYTFGSGTRLTVV.

For this clone: This specimen includes other DNA sequences encoding the same CDR3. V and J are TRBV5-1 and TRBJ1-1, with D uncertain. The V and J ends lost 1 base and 2 bases respectively, with 9 bases between them. Germline assignment: CDR1 SGHRS and CDR2 YFSETQ. The CDR3 has 14 residues. The DNA for the CDR3 is TGCGCCAGCAGCTTGACTCCCTCCAACACTGAAGCTTTCTTT. Its translation is CASSLTPSNTEAFF. The variable domain in full, with the rest retrieved from reference TRBV5-1 and TRBJ1-1, is KAGVTQTPRYLIKTRGQQVTLSCSPISGHRSVSWYQQTPGQGLQFLFEYFSETQRNKGNFPGRFSGRQFSNSRSEMNVSTLELGDSALYLCASSLTPSNTEAFFGQGTRLTVV.

CDR3 DNA: TGCGCCAGCAGCTTGGCGGTAGCGGGAGGGAAAGAGCAGTACTTC. This sequence encodes CASSLAVAGGKEQYF. J is TRBJ2-7 and V is TRBV5-1, with 11 bases aligning to TRBD2. The junction had 6 bases not matched to a gene; V was cut back by 0 bases and J by 7 bases. The CDR3 consists of 15 residues. CDR1 is SGHRS, CDR2 YFSETQ, per germline.

This clone was counted between two and nine times. This chain connects TRBV5-1 to TRBJ1-4, with 7 bases identical to TRBD1. The germline V gene encodes CDR1 SGHRS and CDR2 YFSETQ. There are 13 residues in the CDR3. The J segment lost 7 bases and the V segment lost 0 bases, leaving 0 bases of the junction unmatched. The CDR3 DNA reads TGCGCCAGCAGCTTGGGACAGGGTGAAAAACTGTTTTTT. Translation gives CASSLGQGEKLFF.

The chain uses TRBV27 and TRBJ2-7, with TRBD1 identical over 10 bases. The CDR3 has 16 amino acids. J was trimmed by 2 bases and V by 1 base; bases with no gene match: 5. CDR1 MNHEY and CDR2 SMNVEV come from the germline V gene (reference sequence). The CDR3 DNA sequence: TGTGCCAGCAGTTTATATGGGACAGGGGCGCCCTACGAGCAGTACTTC. Its translation is CASSLYGTGAPYEQYF.

The V and J genes are TRBV6-1 and TRBJ1-5; TRBD1 agrees at 9 bases. J lost 5 bases, V lost 11 bases, and 10 bases had no gene match. Germline assignment: CDR1 MNHNS and CDR2 SASEGT. This CDR3 has 14 residues. The CDR3 sequence: CAVDRGSDHQPQHF. The CDR3 DNA reads as TGTGCCGTCGACAGGGGGTCCGATCATCAGCCCCAGCATTTT.

This rearrangement joins TRBV6-1 to TRBJ2-3; 7 bases are shared with TRBD1. V was clipped by 8 bases and J by 3 bases; unmatched bases: 11. The CDR3 runs to 15 residues. Germline loops: CDR1 MNHNS, CDR2 SASEGT. This chain's CDR3 is CASLGTASGTDTQYF. The CDR3 DNA sequence: TGTGCCAGCCTCGGGACAGCTAGTGGTACAGATACGCAGTATTTT.

The CDR3 sequence: CASSEGWANNQPQHF. CDR3 sequence (DNA): TGTGCCAGCAGTGAAGGATGGGCTAACAATCAGCCCCAGCATTTT. V usage is TRBV6-1 and J usage is TRBJ1-5; unclear D gene. V shed 1 base and J shed 3 bases, with 10 bases lying between them. The CDR3 runs 15 residues. CDR1 is MNHNS, CDR2 SASEGT, per germline.

This clone came up a few times. The chain joins TRBV6-5 to TRBJ1-3; D not resolved. The CDR3 has 16 residues. Trimming cost V 0 bases and J 3 bases, with 12 bases left between them. From germline, CDR1 is MNHEY and CDR2 SVGAGI. The CDR3 DNA reads TGTGCCAGCAGTTACTCGCAGGTGATGGGTGGAAACACCATATATTTT. As protein: CASSYSQVMGGNTIYF.

This sequence joins TRBV5-1 and TRBJ2-2, with TRBD1 matching 9 bases. Germline V lookup: CDR1 SGHRS, CDR2 YFSETQ. The CDR3 is made up of 17 amino acids. Trimming at V came to 0 bases and at J to 1 base, leaving 4 bases not matched to a gene. CDR3 nucleotides: TGCGCCAGCAGCTTGGGCCCGACAGGGGGGAACACCGGGGAGCTGTTTTTT. Translating it yields CASSLGPTGGNTGELFF. Full variable domain (outside the CDR3, taken from reference TRBV5-1 and TRBJ2-2): KAGVTQTPRYLIKTRGQQVTLSCSPISGHRSVSWYQQTPGQGLQFLFEYFSETQRNKGNFPGRFSGRQFSNSRSEMNVSTLELGDSALYLCASSLGPTGGNTGELFFGEGSRLTVL.

The CDR3 sequence: CASSQGGSPGYTF. The CDR3 DNA reads TGCGCCAGCAGCCAAGGGGGCTCCCCTGGCTACACCTTC. The rearrangement uses TRBV4-1 and TRBJ1-2; D may be TRBD1 (5 bases). The CDR3 is 13 residues long. Germline CDR1 and CDR2: MGHRA and YSYEKL. Trimming took off 1 base at V and 7 bases at J, with 10 bases between the two ends.

In its sample, this clone was seen once. The chain is built from TRBV18 and TRBJ1-5; D is possibly TRBD1 (5 bases). Trimming removed 3 bases at V and 5 bases at J, with 11 bases between. Germline V gene lookup returns CDR1 KGHSH and CDR2 LQKENI. The length of the CDR3 is 14 residues. CDR3: CASSPEAGYQPQHF. The DNA for the CDR3 is TGTGCCAGCTCACCCGAGGCAGGGTATCAGCCCCAGCATTTT.